The rows below give T cell receptor beta chains drawn from one sample of a study of neurological immune-mediated disorders. TCRdb fed the 5' RACE reads into MiXCR, producing one record per CDR3 protein. This sample has roughly 42,000 distinct CDR3 sequences; approximately 13% occur once, and the top ten carry 9.5% to 12%. Sequenced input: PBMCs. The source is a young man in good health. CDR3s include the opening cysteine and the closing phenylalanine or tryptophan. D genes are given only for firm matches. Only part of the rows carry a size: once, few, many, or a class if the clone is expanded.

clone_size j_call d_call v_call cdr3_aa cdr3_nt
many TRBJ1-5 . TRBV28 CASRYREGGNQPQHF TGTGCCAGCAGATACCGCGAGGGCGGCAATCAGCCCCAGCATTTT
many TRBJ2-7 . TRBV7-3 CASSLSSHGYEQYF TGTGCCAGCAGCTTAAGCTCCCATGGCTACGAGCAGTACTTC
many TRBJ2-7 . TRBV20-1 CSARSWDRTYEQYF TGCAGTGCTAGATCGTGGGACCGCACCTACGAGCAGTACTTC
many TRBJ2-3 TRBD2 TRBV29-1 CSVEGTSADTQYF TGCAGCGTTGAAGGAACTAGCGCGGATACGCAGTATTTT
few TRBJ1-1 . TRBV7-9 CASSSSSDTGAFF TGTGCCAGCAGCTCGAGTTCGGACACTGGAGCTTTCTTT
. TRBJ2-7 . TRBV4-2 CASSFSGTRAYEQYF TGTGCCAGCAGCTTTTCCGGGACAAGGGCCTACGAGCAGTACTTT
many TRBJ1-2 TRBD1 TRBV7-2 CASSPTGGYGYTF TGTGCCAGCAGCCCGACAGGGGGCTATGGCTACACCTTC
. TRBJ2-4 TRBD2 TRBV12-3/TRBV12-4 CASSQLAGGLENIQYF TGTGCCAGCAGTCAGCTAGCGGGAGGGTTGGAAAACATTCAGTACTTC
many TRBJ2-2 . TRBV7-8 CASNQGLGTGELFF TGTGCCAGCAACCAGGGATTGGGCACCGGGGAGCTGTTTTTT
many TRBJ2-1 . TRBV7-9 CASSLVGADEQFF TGTGCCAGCAGCTTAGTAGGGGCGGATGAGCAGTTCTTC
many TRBJ2-1 . TRBV29-1 CSEYNEQFF TGCAGCGAATACAATGAGCAGTTCTTC
many TRBJ2-7 . TRBV5-1 CASSLEVGDEQYF TGCGCCAGCAGCTTGGAGGTAGGGGACGAGCAGTACTTC
many TRBJ2-6 . TRBV24-1 CATSEASGANVLTF TGTGCCACCAGTGAAGCATCTGGGGCCAACGTCCTGACTTTC
many TRBJ1-2 . TRBV10-3 CAISESEGRGYTF TGTGCCATCAGTGAGTCTGAAGGAAGAGGCTACACCTTC
many TRBJ2-2 TRBD2 TRBV20-1 CSAREGLAGDAGELFF TGCAGTGCTAGAGAGGGACTAGCGGGAGATGCCGGGGAGCTGTTTTTT
many TRBJ2-5 TRBD1 TRBV10-3 CAISESPDRGDTRETQYF TGTGCCATCAGTGAGTCGCCGGACAGGGGTGATACCCGGGAGACCCAGTACTTC
. TRBJ2-7 . TRBV11-2 CASSPRDLDSYEQYF TGTGCCAGCAGCCCCCGGGACTTGGACTCCTACGAGCAGTACTTC
. TRBJ1-1 . TRBV6-6 CASSYRTLNTEAFF TGTGCCAGCAGTTACCGCACTTTAAACACTGAAGCTTTCTTT
many TRBJ2-7 . TRBV10-1 CASSEGRASYEQYF TGCGCCAGCAGTGAAGGCAGGGCCTCCTACGAGCAGTACTTC
. TRBJ2-2 TRBD2 TRBV24-1 CATSDLLAVNTGELFF TGTGCGACCAGTGATTTGCTAGCGGTCAACACCGGGGAGCTGTTTTTT
. TRBJ2-3 . TRBV29-1 CSVDTGGTDTQYF TGCAGCGTTGACACGGGGGGCACAGATACGCAGTATTTT
many TRBJ2-1 TRBD2 TRBV28 CASSLPLAGGENEQFF TGTGCCAGCAGTTTACCTCTAGCGGGAGGAGAAAATGAGCAGTTCTTC
medium-sized TRBJ2-7 TRBD2 TRBV3-1 CASSHSLAGHYEQYF TGTGCCAGCAGCCATTCGCTAGCGGGACACTACGAGCAGTACTTC
many TRBJ2-2 TRBD2 TRBV7-6 CASSLATSGNTGELFF TGTGCCAGCAGCTTAGCGACTAGCGGAAACACCGGGGAGCTGTTTTTT
. TRBJ2-3 TRBD2 TRBV7-2 CASSLPGLAPRF TGTGCCAGCAGCTTACCGGGACTAGCCCCCCGGTTT
many TRBJ1-5 . TRBV19 CASSPQHSNQPQHF TGTGCCAGTAGTCCCCAGCATAGCAATCAGCCCCAGCATTTT
many TRBJ1-2 TRBD1 TRBV20-1 CSAGQAFRVGYTF TGCAGTGCGGGACAGGCCTTTAGGGTTGGCTACACCTTC
many TRBJ2-3 . TRBV29-1 CSVGGKGSPDTQYF TGCAGCGTTGGGGGTAAGGGGTCCCCAGATACGCAGTATTTT
many TRBJ1-6 TRBD1 TRBV5-1 CASSQATETGSWSPLHF TGCGCCAGCAGCCAAGCTACTGAGACAGGGTCGTGGTCACCCCTCCACTTT
many TRBJ2-1 . TRBV4-2 CASSQDLENNEQFF TGTGCCAGCAGCCAAGATTTGGAGAACAATGAGCAGTTCTTC
many TRBJ2-3 TRBD2 TRBV20-1 CSAIPGTSVADTQYF TGCAGTGCTATCCCCGGAACTAGCGTGGCAGATACGCAGTATTTT
many TRBJ2-7 TRBD1 TRBV12-3/TRBV12-4 CASSWSTGGYEQYF TGTGCCAGCAGTTGGTCGACAGGGGGGTACGAGCAGTACTTC
few TRBJ2-7 . TRBV2 CASRSGLLYYEQYF TGTGCCAGCAGATCGGGACTCCTTTACTACGAGCAGTACTTC
many TRBJ2-2 . TRBV28 CATIGRNTGELFF TGTGCCACCATAGGGCGGAACACCGGGGAGCTGTTTTTT
. TRBJ1-2 . TRBV28 CASTGHRYGYTF TGTGCCAGCACGGGCCACCGCTATGGTTACACCTTC
many TRBJ2-1 . TRBV5-8 CASSDGALYNEQFF TGTGCCAGCAGCGACGGGGCCTTGTACAATGAGCAGTTCTTC
many TRBJ1-5 TRBD1 TRBV28 CASSVPGTGGQPQHF TGTGCCAGCAGTGTCCCCGGGACAGGGGGTCAGCCCCAGCATTTT
. TRBJ2-1 TRBD2 TRBV20-1 CSATISLAGGDEQFF TGCAGTGCAACCATTTCTCTAGCGGGAGGTGATGAGCAGTTCTTC
many TRBJ2-7 TRBD2 TRBV3-1 CASSRLAGSTDEQYF TGTGCCAGCAGCCGACTAGCGGGAAGCACGGACGAGCAGTACTTC
. TRBJ2-1 TRBD1 TRBV19 CASRAGTGIYNEQFF TGTGCCAGTAGGGCCGGGACAGGGATTTACAATGAGCAGTTCTTC
many TRBJ1-2 TRBD1 TRBV15 CATSRDPRPTGGGAWYGYTF TGTGCCACCAGCAGAGATCCGCGCCCAACGGGAGGGGGCGCATGGTATGGCTACACCTTC